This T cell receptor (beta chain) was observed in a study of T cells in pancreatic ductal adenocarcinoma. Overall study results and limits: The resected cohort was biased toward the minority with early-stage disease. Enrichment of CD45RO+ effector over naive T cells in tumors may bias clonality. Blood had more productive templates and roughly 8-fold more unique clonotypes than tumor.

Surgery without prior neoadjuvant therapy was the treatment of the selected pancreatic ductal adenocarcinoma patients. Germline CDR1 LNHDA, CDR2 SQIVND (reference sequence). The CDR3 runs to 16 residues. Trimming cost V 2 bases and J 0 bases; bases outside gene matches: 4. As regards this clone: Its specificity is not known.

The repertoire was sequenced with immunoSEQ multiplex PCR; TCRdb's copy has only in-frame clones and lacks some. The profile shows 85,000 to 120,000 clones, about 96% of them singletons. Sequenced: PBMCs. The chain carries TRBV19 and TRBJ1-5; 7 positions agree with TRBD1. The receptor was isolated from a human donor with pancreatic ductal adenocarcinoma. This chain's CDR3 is CASSIPGQLSNQPQHF. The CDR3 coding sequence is TGTGCCAGTAGTATACCGGGACAGCTTAGCAATCAGCCCCAGCATTTT.